These 25 T cell receptor beta chains came from one sample sequenced in a study of T cells after yellow fever vaccination. From the 5' RACE reads, TCRdb called clonotypes with MiXCR, one entry per CDR3 protein. The data show about 510,000 distinct CDR3 sequences, less than 25% seen once. The sequences come from PBMCs, collected approximately 22 days after the first yellow fever vaccination. These receptors came from a man aged 18 to 29 who received the YFV17D yellow fever vaccine.

The CDR3 sequence: CASSLAVVPVNTEAFF. The CDR3 region has the DNA TGTGCCAGCAGCTTGGCCGTGGTTCCCGTGAACACTGAAGCTTTCTTT. The chain links TRBV5-5 to TRBJ1-1; no clear D. V dropped 0 bases and J dropped 0 bases, with 12 bases sitting between them. The CDR3 is made up of 16 amino acids. Looked up from germline, CDR1 is SGHKS and CDR2 is YYEKEE (reference sequence).

The V gene is TRBV7-9, the J gene TRBJ2-1, with 9 bases aligning to TRBD1. The length of the CDR3 is 16 residues. In germline, CDR1 is SEHNR, CDR2 FQNEAQ (reference sequence). J gave up 4 bases and V 4 bases, and 8 bases lay outside the gene matches. The CDR3 sequence: CASSWAGTGTYNEQFF. CDR3 nucleotides: TGTGCCAGCAGCTGGGCCGGGACAGGGACTTACAATGAGCAGTTCTTC.

The chain joins TRBV20-1 to TRBJ2-7, with a possible D match to TRBD1 (6 bases). Germline V gives CDR1 DFQATT, CDR2 SNEGSKA (reference sequence). The CDR3 spans 14 residues. V was trimmed by 2 bases and J by 4 bases, leaving 15 bases between them. The CDR3 loop is CSARSSVRGYEQYF. The CDR3 nucleotides read TGCAGTGCTAGAAGCTCGGTCAGGGGATACGAGCAGTACTTC.

The chain uses TRBV20-1 and TRBJ2-2; weak D call: TRBD2 (5 bases). The V gene lost 0 bases and the J gene lost 6 bases, with 8 bases spanning the gap. Germline V gives CDR1 DFQATT, CDR2 SNEGSKA (reference sequence). This CDR3 is built from 13 residues. This chain's CDR3 is CSARDGESGELFF. CDR3 nucleotides: TGCAGTGCTAGAGATGGGGAGTCCGGGGAGCTGTTTTTT.

This chain uses TRBV6-2 or TRBV6-3 with TRBJ2-4; D tentatively fits TRBD1 or TRBD2 (5 bases each). The CDR3 is 11 residues long. Germline V gene lookup returns CDR1 MNHEY and CDR2 SVGEGT. Trimming stripped 5 bases from V and 12 bases from J, with 11 bases between. CDR3 residues: CASSQGRDQYF. For the CDR3, the DNA is TGTGCCAGCAGTCAGGGCCGGGATCAGTACTTC.

J is TRBJ2-5 and V is TRBV7-9; TRBD2 matches at 7 bases. The germline V gene has CDR1 SEHNR and CDR2 FQNEAQ (reference sequence). Trimming took 1 base from V and 5 from J; bases not matched to a gene: 4. This CDR3 is built from 14 residues. CDR3 nucleotides: TGTGCCAGCAGCTTAGGACTAGCTTATGAGACCCAGTACTTC. The encoded protein is CASSLGLAYETQYF.

This clonotype was recorded many times. The chain joins TRBV4-3 to TRBJ1-4; possible D gene TRBD1, 5 bases. The V end lost 4 bases, the J end lost 4 bases, and 16 bases lay between the germline ends. CDR1 and CDR2 (germline): LGHNA, YSLEER. The CDR3 contains 16 residues. This CDR3 reads CASSPNEGSGNEKLFF. DNA for the CDR3: TGCGCCAGCAGCCCAAACGAGGGGTCGGGTAATGAAAAACTGTTTTTT.

This clonotype has more than one count but fewer than ten. The chain employs TRBV7-2 and TRBJ2-4; a possible D gene is TRBD1 (5 bases). The CDR3 covers 14 residues. Trimming shortened V by 7 bases and J by 1 base, and 11 bases separated the two germline ends. Germline assignment: CDR1 SGHTA and CDR2 FQGNSA. The DNA of the CDR3 is TGTGCCAGCAAGGGGATGGGGGCCAAAAACATTCAGTACTTC. It translates to CASKGMGAKNIQYF. Variable domain in full (rest from reference TRBV7-2 and TRBJ2-4): GAGVSQSPSNKVTEKGKDVELRCDPISGHTALYWYRQSLGQGLEFLIYFQGNSAPDKSGLPSDRFSAERTGGSVSTLTIQRTQQEDSAVYLCASKGMGAKNIQYFGAGTRLSVL.

The table lists this clonotype with many counts. The chain has TRBV15 and TRBJ1-5, with 7 bases matching TRBD1. V was clipped by 5 bases and J by 7 bases; unmatched bases: 5. The CDR3 runs to 13 residues. Germline V lookup: CDR1 LNHNV, CDR2 YYDKDF (reference sequence). Written as DNA, the CDR3 is TGTGCCACCAGCGCACAGGGGAGACAGCCCCAGCATTTT. This sequence encodes CATSAQGRQPQHF.

The CDR3 protein is CSAGQGLDTEAFF. The CDR3 coding sequence is TGCAGTGCTGGACAGGGGCTCGACACTGAAGCTTTCTTT. This sequence joins TRBV20-1 and TRBJ1-1; TRBD1 matches at 9 bases. V was clipped by 5 bases and J by 3 bases; unmatched bases: 4. Germline lookup yields CDR1 DFQATT and CDR2 SNEGSKA (reference sequence). CDR3 size: 13 residues.

This sequence joins TRBV7-8 and TRBJ2-1; tentatively, D is TRBD1 or TRBD2 (5 bases each). CDR3 size: 12 residues. The germline V and J ends were trimmed by 5 bases and 14 bases, with 16 bases remaining between them. Germline V gene lookup returns CDR1 SGHVS and CDR2 FQNEAQ. CDR3 loop: CASSHRDAREFF. The CDR3 DNA sequence: TGTGCCAGCAGCCACCGGGACGCACGGGAGTTCTTC.

For this clonotype: The conserved phenylalanine or tryptophan normally closing the CDR3 is absent here, so this likely arose from a read error. This chain connects TRBV4-3 to TRBJ2-3; D remains unclear. Trimming took 0 bases from V and 1 from J, leaving 14 bases between them. The V gene's germline CDR1 is LGHNA and CDR2 YSLEER. The CDR3 is 17 residues long. The CDR3: CASSQEILGYGTDTQYL. CDR3 DNA: TGCGCCAGCAGCCAAGAGATCCTGGGGTATGGCACAGATACGCAGTATTTA.

This clonotype has a handful of counts. The chain uses TRBV5-1 and TRBJ2-3, with D uncertain. V was clipped by 4 bases and J by 6 bases, with 15 bases between them. CDR3 length equals 14 residues. CDR1 is SGHRS, CDR2 YFSETQ, per germline. This CDR3 is CASSPSNHPDTQYF. DNA for the CDR3: TGCGCCAGCAGCCCCAGTAATCACCCGGATACGCAGTATTTT.

This chain joins TRBV6-5 and TRBJ1-5, with a weak D call TRBD1 (5 bases). The germline V gene encodes CDR1 MNHEY and CDR2 SVGAGI. The CDR3 loop spans 9 amino acids. With 10 bases removed from V and 11 bases from J, the gap between germline ends came to 9 bases. DNA of the CDR3: TGTGCCACCAGGGTGGCCCAGCATTTT. Residues: CATRVAQHF.

A few counts support this clonotype. This rearrangement joins TRBV13 to TRBJ2-1, with D tentatively TRBD2 (6 bases). This CDR3 is built from 16 residues. From germline, CDR1 is PRHDT and CDR2 FYEKMQ (reference sequence). Trimming shortened V by 1 base and J by 5 bases, and 15 bases separated the two germline ends. The CDR3 region has the DNA TGTGCCAGCAGCTTAGAATGGTTGGGAGGAGACAATGAGCAGTTCTTC. Translation: CASSLEWLGGDNEQFF.

The chain has TRBV7-2 and TRBJ2-1; either TRBD1 or TRBD2 may fit D (5 bases each). The CDR3 length is 12 residues. V dropped 5 bases and J dropped 15 bases, with 17 bases sitting between them. Germline-derived CDR1 and CDR2 are SGHTA and FQGNSA. The CDR3 loop reads CASSDRGLPLFF. The CDR3 nucleotides read TGTGCCAGCAGCGACCGGGGCCTCCCACTGTTCTTC.

This chain uses TRBV5-1 with TRBJ1-1, with TRBD1 identical over 9 bases. Germline-derived CDR1 and CDR2 are SGHRS and YFSETQ. V lost 2 bases and J lost 8; bases outside the gene matches: 10. The CDR3 has 15 amino acids. This chain's CDR3 is CASSLYPGQGTEAFF. CDR3 coding DNA: TGCGCCAGCAGCTTATATCCGGGACAGGGTACCGAAGCTTTCTTT.

In DNA, the CDR3 is TGTGCCAGCAGTACGCAGGTAGCCCCTGGGGAGCCCCAGCATTTT. It encodes CASSTQVAPGEPQHF. The chain recombines TRBV12-3 or TRBV12-4 with TRBJ1-5, with no clear D. The length of the CDR3 is 15 residues. Trimming left V 5 bases short and J 8 bases short, with 19 bases between.

The chain combines TRBV6-2 or TRBV6-3 with TRBJ2-5; D possibly uses TRBD1 or TRBD2 (5 bases each). This CDR3 is 17 amino acids long. Trimming removed 4 bases at V and 2 bases at J, with 20 bases between. CDR1 is MNHEY, CDR2 SVGEGT, per germline. This chain's CDR3 is CASSFDKGTSIQETQYF. As DNA, the CDR3 is TGTGCCAGCAGTTTCGACAAGGGGACCAGTATACAAGAGACCCAGTACTTC.

This clonotype was seen a few times. This chain connects TRBV29-1 to TRBJ2-3; 7 bases line up with TRBD2. The germline V gene encodes CDR1 SQVTM and CDR2 ANQGSEA. Losses at the gene ends were 1 base for V and 6 bases for J; bases not matched to a gene: 7. This CDR3 region has 14 residues. The CDR3 is CSVEGVSGEDTQYF. CDR3 coding DNA: TGCAGCGTTGAAGGAGTCAGCGGGGAGGATACGCAGTATTTT.

V is TRBV20-1 and J is TRBJ2-1; TRBD2 might be the D (5 bases). The CDR3 has 16 amino acids. The germline V gene has CDR1 DFQATT and CDR2 SNEGSKA (reference sequence). Between the trimmed V and J ends, which lost 3 bases and 2 bases, there was a span of 17 bases. The CDR3 DNA reads as TGCAGTGCTAGCACCCCCACTAGGGCCGCCTACAATGAGCAGTTCTTC. Residues: CSASTPTRAAYNEQFF.

The rearrangement uses TRBV7-2 and TRBJ1-2; TRBD1 aligns across 9 bases. The CDR3 extends over 15 amino acids. The junction had 7 bases not matched to a gene; V was cut back by 4 bases and J by 4 bases. Germline V CDR1 and CDR2: SGHTA, FQGNSA. The CDR3 sequence is CASSWGTGLGYGYTF. The CDR3 DNA follows: TGTGCCAGCAGCTGGGGGACAGGGTTGGGCTATGGCTACACCTTC.

This clonotype came up many times. V usage is TRBV20-1 and J usage is TRBJ2-1; 12 nucleotides line up with TRBD2. Germline CDR1 reads DFQATT; CDR2 reads SNEGSKA (reference sequence). The CDR3 covers 17 residues. V gave up 6 bases and J gave up 3 bases; unmatched junction bases: 12. CDR3 in amino acids: CSAPGTSGSTYYNEQFF. CDR3 DNA: TGCAGTGCCCCAGGGACTAGCGGGTCCACCTACTACAATGAGCAGTTCTTC.

This clonotype was counted a few times. The rearrangement joins TRBV4-2 to TRBJ1-5, with D unresolved. Germline V gives CDR1 LGHNA, CDR2 YNFKEQ. Trimming took 5 bases from V and 2 from J, leaving 19 bases between them. The CDR3 has 17 residues. The CDR3 DNA sequence: TGTGCCAGCAGCACCCAAGTGGTCGGGATCGGCAATCAGCCCCAGCATTTT. Its translation is CASSTQVVGIGNQPQHF.

The chain is built from TRBV5-4 and TRBJ2-5, with 8 bases fitting TRBD2. In germline, CDR1 is SGHNT, CDR2 YYREEE (reference sequence). This CDR3 contains 14 residues. The junction had 6 bases not matched to a gene; V was cut back by 5 bases and J by 3 bases. DNA of the CDR3: TGTGCCAGCAGTTTCGGGGGGGCCGAAGAGACCCAGTACTTC. Translated: CASSFGGAEETQYF.